Listed below are T cell receptor beta chains from one sample, sequenced in a study of PD-1 blockade in classical Hodgkin lymphoma. Here immunoSEQ multiplex PCR was the method, and the copy in TCRdb shows in-frame clones only, minus some. The sample lists tens of thousands of clones, about 81% occurring once. The sequences come from CD4+ T cells from blood, collected before the fourth cycle of nivolumab. These TCRs come from a human donor with classical Hodgkin lymphoma. CDR3s include the opening cysteine and the closing phenylalanine or tryptophan. The D gene is left open where the match is weak. Where a row states a size, it is once, few, many or the class of an expanded clone; other rows omit it.

length: 14; size: .; V: TRBV5-8; J: TRBJ1-2; D: .; CDR3: CASSPIRGFWGYTF; DNA: TGTGCCAGCAGCCCGATAAGGGGGTTCTGGGGCTACACCTTC
length: 11; size: .; V: TRBV30; J: TRBJ2-7; D: .; CDR3: CAWTGGGEQYF; DNA: TGTGCCTGGACAGGGGGAGGCGAGCAGTACTTC
length: 16; size: .; V: TRBV5-5; J: TRBJ1-6; D: .; CDR3: CASSLEWTAYNSPLHF; DNA: TGTGCCAGCAGCTTGGAGTGGACAGCATATAATTCACCCCTCCACTTT
length: 13; size: .; V: TRBV29-1; J: TRBJ1-2; D: TRBD1; CDR3: CSVDQGQSGGYTF; DNA: TGCAGCGTTGATCAGGGACAGTCTGGTGGCTACACCTTC
length: 14; size: .; V: TRBV11-2; J: TRBJ1-5; D: .; CDR3: CASSFTGGNQPQHF; DNA: TGTGCCAGCAGCTTCACCGGGGGCAATCAGCCCCAGCATTTT
length: 16; size: .; V: TRBV5-1; J: TRBJ2-3; D: TRBD2; CDR3: CASSTRTSGYTDTQYF; DNA: TGCGCCAGCAGCACCCGGACTAGCGGATACACAGATACGCAGTATTTT
length: 14; size: .; V: TRBV29-1; J: TRBJ1-3; D: .; CDR3: CSVEVRGPGNTIYF; DNA: TGCAGCGTTGAAGTGAGAGGTCCAGGAAACACCATATATTTT
length: 15; size: .; V: TRBV5-1; J: TRBJ2-7; D: TRBD2; CDR3: CASSLELLAGSEQYF; DNA: TGCGCCAGCAGCTTGGAATTATTAGCGGGCTCCGAGCAGTACTTC
length: 13; size: .; V: TRBV7-2; J: TRBJ1-2; D: .; CDR3: CASSSPLAYGYTF; DNA: TGTGCCAGCAGCTCTCCCCTGGCCTATGGCTACACCTTC
length: 14; size: .; V: TRBV10-3; J: TRBJ1-1; D: TRBD1; CDR3: CAIKLTGANTEAFF; DNA: TGTGCCATCAAGCTCACAGGGGCGAACACTGAAGCTTTCTTT
length: 14; size: .; V: TRBV27; J: TRBJ2-2; D: .; CDR3: CASSLTGRTGELFF; DNA: TGTGCCAGCAGTTTAACGGGGCGCACCGGGGAGCTGTTTTTT
length: 15; size: .; V: TRBV13; J: TRBJ2-7; D: TRBD2; CDR3: CASSLVLRGAHEQYF; DNA: TGTGCCAGCAGCTTAGTATTGCGGGGGGCGCACGAGCAGTACTTC
length: 18; size: .; V: TRBV19; J: TRBJ1-5; D: TRBD1; CDR3: CASSIDLFSGQLNQPQHF; DNA: TGTGCCAGTAGTATAGATCTTTTTTCGGGACAGTTAAATCAGCCCCAGCATTTT
length: 14; size: few; V: TRBV10-3; J: TRBJ1-2; D: .; CDR3: CAITGGVGNYGYTF; DNA: TGTGCCATCACGGGTGGAGTAGGTAACTATGGCTACACCTTC
length: 13; size: .; V: TRBV7-9; J: TRBJ1-5; D: .; CDR3: CASSLTGDQPQHF; DNA: TGTGCCAGCAGCTTAACCGGCGATCAGCCCCAGCATTTT
length: 15; size: few; V: TRBV12-5; J: TRBJ1-5; D: TRBD1; CDR3: CASGWGQGGNQPQHF; DNA: TGTGCTAGTGGTTGGGGACAGGGCGGGAATCAGCCCCAGCATTTT
length: 17; size: .; V: TRBV18; J: TRBJ1-1; D: TRBD1; CDR3: CASSPSRAGGITAEAFF; DNA: TGTGCCAGCTCACCCTCTAGGGCAGGGGGAATTACCGCTGAAGCTTTCTTT
length: 13; size: .; V: TRBV7-3; J: TRBJ2-7; D: .; CDR3: CASSPGPFYEQYF; DNA: TGTGCCAGCAGCCCGGGACCCTTCTACGAGCAGTACTTC
length: 13; size: .; V: TRBV29-1; J: TRBJ1-1; D: .; CDR3: CSVGRDMNTEAFF; DNA: TGCAGCGTTGGCCGGGACATGAACACTGAAGCTTTCTTT
length: 15; size: .; V: TRBV6-5; J: TRBJ1-1; D: .; CDR3: CASSPRPDGYAEAFF; DNA: TGTGCCAGCAGTCCACGTCCCGATGGTTACGCTGAAGCTTTCTTT
length: 15; size: .; V: TRBV10-3; J: TRBJ1-5; D: TRBD1; CDR3: CAISESVDRDQPQHF; DNA: TGTGCCATCAGTGAGTCAGTGGACAGGGATCAGCCCCAGCATTTT
length: 12; size: .; V: TRBV28; J: TRBJ2-3; D: .; CDR3: CASSLLTDTQYF; DNA: TGTGCCAGCAGTTTACTGACAGATACGCAGTATTTT
length: 15; size: .; V: TRBV27; J: TRBJ2-7; D: .; CDR3: CATRSGRAFPGEQYF; DNA: TGTGCCACCAGGAGCGGCAGGGCCTTCCCTGGTGAGCAGTACTTC
length: 15; size: .; V: TRBV6-6; J: TRBJ1-3; D: .; CDR3: CASSYDTRSGNTIYF; DNA: TGTGCCAGCAGTTACGACACCCGGTCTGGAAACACCATATATTTT
length: 17; size: .; V: TRBV12-2; J: TRBJ2-2; D: .; CDR3: CASRFRRTSLGTGELFF; DNA: TGTGCAAGTCGCTTCCGGAGGACAAGCCTTGGGACCGGGGAGCTGTTTTTT
length: 12; size: .; V: TRBV29-1; J: TRBJ2-7; D: TRBD1; CDR3: CSVVGQGYEQYF; DNA: TGCAGCGTGGTCGGACAGGGCTACGAGCAGTACTTC
length: 15; size: .; V: TRBV13; J: TRBJ1-1; D: .; CDR3: CASSLGGGEGTEAFF; DNA: TGTGCCAGCAGCTTAGGGGGAGGGGAGGGGACTGAAGCTTTCTTT
length: 16; size: .; V: TRBV6-4; J: TRBJ2-1; D: TRBD2; CDR3: CASSDVLAGGLNEQFF; DNA: TGTGCCAGCAGTGACGTACTAGCGGGGGGCCTCAATGAGCAGTTCTTC
length: 14; size: .; V: TRBV11-3; J: TRBJ2-2; D: .; CDR3: CASSLAGATGELFF; DNA: TGTGCCAGCAGCCTGGCAGGGGCCACCGGGGAGCTGTTTTTT
length: 15; size: few; V: TRBV7-2; J: TRBJ1-2; D: .; CDR3: CASSFSGHRNYGYTF; DNA: TGTGCCAGCAGCTTTTCAGGGCACAGAAACTATGGCTACACCTTC
length: 15; size: .; V: TRBV5-1; J: TRBJ2-7; D: .; CDR3: CASSRDGSPSYEQYF; DNA: TGCGCCAGCAGCCGGGACGGGTCACCGTCCTACGAGCAGTACTTC
length: 18; size: .; V: TRBV11-2; J: TRBJ2-3; D: TRBD2; CDR3: CASSSLRGSGVSTDTQYF; DNA: TGTGCCAGCAGCTCGTTACGGGGTAGCGGGGTTAGCACAGATACGCAGTATTTT
length: 14; size: .; V: TRBV5-6; J: TRBJ1-5; D: .; CDR3: CASSLGRGNQPQHF; DNA: TGTGCCAGCAGCTTGGGACGGGGCAATCAGCCCCAGCATTTT
length: 16; size: .; V: TRBV12-5; J: TRBJ1-1; D: .; CDR3: CASGLVRDWPNTEAFF; DNA: TGTGCTAGTGGTTTGGTCCGGGACTGGCCAAACACTGAAGCTTTCTTT
length: 15; size: .; V: TRBV30; J: TRBJ1-3; D: .; CDR3: CAWSGVGRRGNTIYF; DNA: TGTGCCTGGAGTGGAGTGGGCAGGAGAGGAAACACCATATATTTT
length: 15; size: few; V: TRBV19; J: TRBJ1-5; D: .; CDR3: CASTAERIMDQPQHF; DNA: TGTGCCAGTACCGCCGAAAGAATTATGGATCAGCCCCAGCATTTT
length: 14; size: .; V: TRBV27; J: TRBJ2-3; D: .; CDR3: CASSVTGGTDTQYF; DNA: TGTGCCAGCAGTGTGACGGGGGGCACAGATACGCAGTATTTT
length: 18; size: .; V: TRBV15; J: TRBJ2-1; D: .; CDR3: CATSTPFYLGGSYNEQFF; DNA: TGTGCCACCAGCACCCCGTTCTATTTGGGGGGCTCCTACAATGAGCAGTTCTTC
length: 16; size: .; V: TRBV11-2; J: TRBJ2-2; D: .; CDR3: CASSLVGGGNTGELFF; DNA: TGTGCCAGCAGCTTAGTGGGGGGAGGGAACACCGGGGAGCTGTTTTTT
length: 16; size: .; V: TRBV11-2; J: TRBJ1-2; D: .; CDR3: CASSLSSGPSGYGYTF; DNA: TGTGCCAGCAGCTTGAGTTCGGGACCCTCTGGCTATGGCTACACCTTC